The 10 T cell receptor beta chains below were found in one sample sequenced in a study of T-cell memory formation after mild COVID-19. One entry per CDR3 protein results from TCRdb running MiXCR on the 5' RACE reads. The sample lists under 300,000 distinct CDR3 sequences; around 8% were seen once. Sequencing was carried out using PBMCs or a T cell subset sorted from them (not recorded which). Receptors were obtained from a man aged 18-30 years who had mild COVID-19 (a few samples of this study predate the infection). Cell type and time point are not known.

This clonotype was picked up a small number of times. The chain joins TRBV6-6 to TRBJ1-3; TRBD1 matches 8 bases. Germline V gives CDR1 MNHNY, CDR2 SVGAGI (reference sequence). CDR3 length equals 21 residues. V shed 0 bases, J shed 0 bases, and the junction held 16 bases outside the gene matches. This CDR3 is CASSYSRQGWMGAHSGNTIYF. CDR3 nucleotides: TGTGCCAGCAGTTACTCCCGACAGGGGTGGATGGGGGCTCACTCTGGAAACACCATATATTTT.

This chain's CDR3 is CASSSREGSPLHF. The CDR3 DNA is TGTGCCAGCAGTTCCAGGGAAGGTTCACCCCTCCACTTT. The rearrangement joins TRBV27 to TRBJ1-6, with D perhaps TRBD1 (5 bases). This CDR3 comprises 13 residues. Trimming removed 4 bases from V and 9 bases from J, with 10 bases in between. The V gene's germline CDR1 is MNHEY and CDR2 SMNVEV (reference sequence).

This clonotype appeared many times. The rearrangement uses TRBV20-1 and TRBJ2-3, with 10 bases fitting TRBD2. Germline lookup yields CDR1 DFQATT and CDR2 SNEGSKA (reference sequence). The CDR3 is 16 residues long. With 6 bases clipped from V and 6 bases from J, the junction kept 15 bases outside the gene matches. CDR3 loop: CSAPRSSGGFWDTQYF. The CDR3 DNA sequence: TGCAGTGCCCCCCGCAGTAGCGGGGGGTTCTGGGATACGCAGTATTTT.

A few counts support this clonotype. This chain connects TRBV5-1 to TRBJ2-1; 13 bases are shared with TRBD2. This CDR3 contains 14 residues. Germline CDR1 is SGHRS and CDR2 is YFSETQ. Losses at the gene ends were 6 bases for V and 12 bases for J; bases not matched to a gene: 9. The CDR3 DNA sequence: TGCGCCAGCACCACTAGCGGGGGGGCAGTGAGGCAGTTCTTC. It is translated as CASTTSGGAVRQFF.

V usage is TRBV28 and J usage is TRBJ2-3, with 10 bases identical to TRBD1. Per the germline V gene, CDR1 is MDHEN and CDR2 is SYDVKM. The V gene end was trimmed by 4 bases and the J gene end by 5 bases; junction bases not matched to a gene: 12. The CDR3 covers 17 residues. This chain's CDR3 is CASSSVGGTGDVDTQYF. The CDR3 nucleotides are TGTGCCAGCAGTTCTGTCGGGGGGACAGGGGATGTAGATACGCAGTATTTT.

This clonotype was detected ten times or more. The gene calls are TRBV29-1 and TRBJ2-7; TRBD1 aligns across 10 bases. V shed 3 bases and J 3 bases; nucleotides not matched to a gene: 2. Germline V gene data show CDR1 as SQVTM and CDR2 as ANQGSEA. This CDR3 is 13 amino acids long. The CDR3 nucleotides are TGCAGCGTTGATGGGACAGGGGTCTACGAGCAGTACTTC. Protein product: CSVDGTGVYEQYF.

In this sample, this clonotype turned up many times. V usage is TRBV20-1 and J usage is TRBJ1-1; 7 nucleotides align to TRBD1. Per the germline V gene, CDR1 is DFQATT and CDR2 is SNEGSKA (reference sequence). There are 14 residues in the CDR3. V lost 1 base and J lost 6; bases outside the gene matches: 8. For the CDR3, the DNA is TGCAGTGCTAGAGGGATCCAGGGGGTCGCTGAAGCTTTCTTT. Amino acids: CSARGIQGVAEAFF.

The sample holds a few counts of this clonotype. The V gene is TRBV2, the J gene TRBJ2-4, with D possibly matching TRBD1 (6 bases). V lost 5 bases and J lost 0, with 14 bases in between. The CDR3 length is 16 residues. Germline CDR1 and CDR2: SNHLY and FYNNEI. The CDR3: CASSTPTGLAKNIQYF. CDR3 DNA: TGTGCCAGCAGTACACCTACAGGGTTAGCCAAAAACATTCAGTACTTC.

Comment on this clonotype: One junction end disagrees with the germline gene, perhaps due to a read error. The chain couples TRBV15 to TRBJ2-1, with 10 positions matching TRBD2. Germline V gene sequence: CDR1 LNHNV, CDR2 YYDKDF (reference sequence). CDR3 length: 13 amino acids. CDR3 DNA: TGTGCCACCAGCAGAGAAGCGGGGGGGCCTCAGGTCTTC. Its protein product is CATSREAGGPQVF. Complete variable domain (other parts from reference TRBV15 and TRBJ2-1): DAMVIQNPRYQVTQFGKPVTLSCSQTLNHNVMYWYQQKSSQAPKLLFHYYDKDFNNEADTPDNFQSRRPNTSFCFLDIRSPGLGDTAMYLCATSREAGGPQVFGPGTRLTVL.

This clonotype has more than one count but fewer than ten. The gene calls are TRBV18 and TRBJ2-2, with 9 bases matching TRBD1. V lost 2 bases to trimming and J lost 7 bases; unmatched junction nucleotides: 5. This CDR3 has 15 amino acids. Germline CDR1 and CDR2: KGHSH and LQKENI. The CDR3 nucleotides read TGTGCCAGCTCACCAGGCGGGACAGGGATCGGGGAGCTGTTTTTT. Protein product: CASSPGGTGIGELFF.